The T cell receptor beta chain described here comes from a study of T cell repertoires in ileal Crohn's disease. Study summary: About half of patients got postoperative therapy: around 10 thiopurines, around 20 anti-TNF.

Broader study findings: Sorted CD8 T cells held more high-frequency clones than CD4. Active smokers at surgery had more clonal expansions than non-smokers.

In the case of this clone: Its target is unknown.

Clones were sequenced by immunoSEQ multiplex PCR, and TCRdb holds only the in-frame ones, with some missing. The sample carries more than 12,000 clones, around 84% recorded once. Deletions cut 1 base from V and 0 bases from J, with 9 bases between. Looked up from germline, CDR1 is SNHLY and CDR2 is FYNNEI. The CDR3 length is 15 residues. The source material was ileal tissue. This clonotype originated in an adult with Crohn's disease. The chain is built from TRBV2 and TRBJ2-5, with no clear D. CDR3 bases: TGTGCCAGCAGTGAAGGGCTTATGTACCAAGAGACCCAGTACTTC. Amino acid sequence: CASSEGLMYQETQYF.